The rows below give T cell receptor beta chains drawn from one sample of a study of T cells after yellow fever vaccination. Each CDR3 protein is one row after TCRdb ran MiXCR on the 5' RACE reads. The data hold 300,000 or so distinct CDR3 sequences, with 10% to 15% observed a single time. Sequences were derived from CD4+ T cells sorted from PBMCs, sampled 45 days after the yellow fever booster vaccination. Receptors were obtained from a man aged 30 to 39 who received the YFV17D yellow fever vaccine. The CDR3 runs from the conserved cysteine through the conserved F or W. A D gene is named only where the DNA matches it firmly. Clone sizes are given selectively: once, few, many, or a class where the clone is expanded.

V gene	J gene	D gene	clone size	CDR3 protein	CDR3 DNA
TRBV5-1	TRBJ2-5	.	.	CASSFWGLETQYF	TGCGCCAGCAGCTTCTGGGGATTGGAGACCCAGTACTTC
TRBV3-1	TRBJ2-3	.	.	CASSPVFADTQYF	TGTGCCAGCAGCCCCGTGTTCGCAGATACGCAGTATTTT
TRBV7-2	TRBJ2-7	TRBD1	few	CASSPRGLVYEQYF	TGTGCCAGCAGCCCCAGGGGGCTGGTCTACGAGCAGTACTTC
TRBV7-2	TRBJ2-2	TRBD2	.	CASSLVGSGRGAGELFF	TGTGCCAGCAGCTTAGTCGGAAGCGGGAGAGGCGCCGGGGAGCTGTTTTTT
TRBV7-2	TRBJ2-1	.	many	CASTTWGGTSYNEQFF	TGTGCCAGCACCACGTGGGGAGGAACCTCCTACAATGAGCAGTTCTTC
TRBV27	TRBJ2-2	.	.	CASSRETRPGELFF	TGTGCCAGCAGCAGGGAGACTAGACCCGGGGAGCTGTTTTTT
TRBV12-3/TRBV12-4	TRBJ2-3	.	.	CASSLTIEQYF	TGTGCCAGCAGTTTAACAATTGAGCAGTATTTT
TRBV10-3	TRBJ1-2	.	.	CATEKTENYGYTF	TGTGCCACTGAAAAGACAGAAAATTATGGCTACACCTTC
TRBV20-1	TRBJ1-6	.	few	CSSKDSNNSPLHF	TGCAGTTCTAAGGACAGCAATAATTCACCCCTCCACTTT
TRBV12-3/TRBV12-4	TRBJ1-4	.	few	CASSFAGNNEKLFF	TGTGCCAGCAGTTTTGCAGGGAATAATGAAAAACTGTTTTTT
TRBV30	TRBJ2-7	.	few	CAWSRGTGHEQYF	TGTGCCTGGAGTCGAGGTACAGGGCACGAGCAGTACTTC
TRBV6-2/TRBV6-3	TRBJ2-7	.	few	CASRTTGQNSYEQYF	TGTGCCAGCAGGACCACTGGACAAAACTCCTACGAGCAGTACTTC
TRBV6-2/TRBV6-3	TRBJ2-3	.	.	CASSDTTDTQYF	TGTGCCAGCAGTGATACCACAGATACGCAGTATTTT
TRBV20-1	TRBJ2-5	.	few	CSASDGSGETQYF	TGCAGTGCTAGCGACGGCTCGGGAGAGACCCAGTACTTC
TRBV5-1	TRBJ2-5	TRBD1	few	CASSLEGAGETQYF	TGCGCCAGCAGCTTGGAGGGGGCAGGGGAGACCCAGTACTTC
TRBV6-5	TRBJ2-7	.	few	CASSFGRGAYEQYF	TGTGCCAGCAGTTTCGGACGGGGAGCCTACGAGCAGTACTTC
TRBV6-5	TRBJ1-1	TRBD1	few	CASSSGGGYTEAFF	TGTGCCAGCAGTTCGGGAGGGGGCTACACTGAAGCTTTCTTT
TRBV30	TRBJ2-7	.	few	CAWSVGEFLYEQYF	TGTGCCTGGAGTGTCGGGGAATTTCTGTACGAGCAGTACTTC
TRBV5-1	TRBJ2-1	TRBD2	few	CASSMTSSDNEQFF	TGCGCCAGCAGCATGACTAGCTCAGACAATGAGCAGTTCTTC
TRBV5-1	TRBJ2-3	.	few	CASSPDRPTDTQYF	TGCGCCAGCAGCCCGGACCGACCCACAGATACGCAGTATTTT
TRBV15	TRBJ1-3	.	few	CATSGRVKGSGNTIYF	TGTGCCACCAGCGGACGGGTTAAGGGATCTGGAAACACCATATATTTT
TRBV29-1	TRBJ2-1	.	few	CSVKRTDNEQFF	TGCAGCGTCAAAAGGACAGACAATGAGCAGTTCTTC
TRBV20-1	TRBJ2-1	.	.	CSARLPSEQFF	TGCAGTGCTCGACTCCCCAGTGAGCAGTTCTTC
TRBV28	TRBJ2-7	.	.	CASSPIPTYEQYF	TGTGCCAGCAGTCCAATACCGACCTACGAGCAGTACTTC
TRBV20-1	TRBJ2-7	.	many	CSARSLAELYEQYF	TGCAGTGCTAGATCACTAGCAGAACTTTACGAGCAGTACTTC
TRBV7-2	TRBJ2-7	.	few	CASSSISGDPSFYEQYF	TGTGCCAGCAGCTCAATATCCGGGGACCCCTCGTTTTACGAGCAGTACTTC
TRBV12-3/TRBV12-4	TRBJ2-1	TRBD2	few	CARTGPSGRASYNEQFF	TGTGCCAGGACAGGGCCTAGCGGGAGGGCCTCCTACAATGAGCAGTTCTTC
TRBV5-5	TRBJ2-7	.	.	CASTLLQGSPTREYF	TGTGCCAGCACCCTACTACAGGGATCTCCGACTAGGGAGTACTTC
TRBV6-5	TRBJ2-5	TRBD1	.	CASSSHTGVRGETQYF	TGTGCCAGCAGTTCACACACAGGGGTCAGAGGAGAGACCCAGTACTTC
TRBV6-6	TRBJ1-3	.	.	CAGGGAGNTIYF	TGTGCCGGCGGAGGGGCTGGAAACACCATATATTTT
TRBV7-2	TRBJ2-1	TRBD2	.	CASSSPPGLADYNEQFF	TGTGCCAGCAGCTCCCCTCCGGGACTAGCGGATTACAATGAGCAGTTCTTC
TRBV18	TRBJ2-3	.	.	CASSPPSSGYLTDTQYF	TGTGCCAGCTCACCACCGTCCAGCGGGTATCTCACAGATACGCAGTATTTT
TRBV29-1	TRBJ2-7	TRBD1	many	CSVGDRGEQYF	TGCAGCGTTGGGGACAGGGGCGAGCAGTACTTC
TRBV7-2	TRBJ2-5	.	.	CASSLWQRETQYF	TGTGCCAGCAGCTTATGGCAGCGGGAGACCCAGTACTTC
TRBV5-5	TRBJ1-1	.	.	CASSLFAGVGTEAFF	TGTGCCAGCAGCTTGTTTGCTGGGGTCGGGACTGAAGCTTTCTTT
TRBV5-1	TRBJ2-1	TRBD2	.	CASSLNSGSYNEQFF	TGCGCCAGCAGCTTGAACAGCGGGAGTTACAATGAGCAGTTCTTC
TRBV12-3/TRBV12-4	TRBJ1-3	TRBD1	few	CASSVRSGGRGGNTIYF	TGTGCCAGCAGTGTACGTTCAGGGGGGCGAGGTGGAAACACCATATATTTT
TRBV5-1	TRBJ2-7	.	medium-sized	CASSSSYEQYF	TGTGCCAGCAGCTCCTCCTACGAGCAGTACTTC
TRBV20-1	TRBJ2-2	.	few	CSARGGEEMRELFF	TGCAGTGCTAGGGGTGGGGAAGAGATGAGGGAGCTGTTTTTT
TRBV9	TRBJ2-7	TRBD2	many	CASSALAGGTYEQYF	TGTGCCAGCAGCGCACTAGCGGGAGGGACCTACGAGCAGTACTTC
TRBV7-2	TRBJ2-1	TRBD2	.	CASSLELAGDNEQFF	TGTGCCAGCAGCTTAGAGCTAGCGGGGGACAATGAGCAGTTCTTC
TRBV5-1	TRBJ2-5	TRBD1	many	CASSPGTGGGETQYF	TGCGCCAGCAGCCCCGGGACAGGGGGCGGAGAGACCCAGTACTTC